This T cell receptor beta chain was recorded in a study of cytomegalovirus exposure and HLA in healthy donors. Whole-study results and caveats: Analyses of presence and absence presupposed an approximately uniform sequencing depth across donors.

Trimming removed 6 bases at V and 4 bases at J, with 15 bases between. Germline lookup yields CDR1 MNHNS and CDR2 SASEGT. This CDR3 has 14 residues. Amplification used 60 Vbeta primers and 13 Jbeta primers. The data were produced by immunoSEQ multiplex PCR, yet TCRdb's version contains in-frame clones alone and is incomplete. Here the sample spans roughly 120,000 clones, around 60% being singletons. Regarding this clone: Its antigen is unknown.

The source of this sequence is a man in his forties in good health and CMV-seropositive. The chain combines TRBV6-1 with TRBJ1-1; D may be TRBD1 (5 bases). Source material: PBMCs. CDR3 coding DNA: TGTGCCAGCAGGGGGCAGGGAGGTGGCACTGAAGCTTTCTTT. This codes for CASRGQGGGTEAFF.